This passage covers 10 T cell receptor beta chains from one sample sequenced in a study of regulatory T cells in long-lasting Graves disease. Time point indicated: persistent/refractory GD, antithyroid drugs over 5 years with positive TRAb. RNA extracted from PBMCs served as the sequencing template. Relying on iRepertoire HTBI primers and Arm-PCR of CDR3 regions, the team built TCR beta libraries. From the multiplex PCR reads, TCRdb called clonotypes with MiXCR, one entry per CDR3 protein. The sample has hundreds of thousands of distinct CDR3 sequences; less than 25% are singletons. The source was peripheral blood mononuclear cells (PBMCs), collected when the disease was refractory, from a patient treated with antithyroid drugs. Receptors originate from a female donor with Graves disease.

This clonotype appeared a few times. V and J are TRBV19 and TRBJ1-6; D is unresolved. Germline assignment: CDR1 LNHDA and CDR2 SQIVND (reference sequence). V was pared by 2 bases and J by 9 bases, with 17 bases between. This CDR3 spans 16 amino acids. Written as DNA, the CDR3 is TGTGCCAGTAGTATATCTGGCGGCCTATACGGTTCACCCCTCCACTTT. This gives the protein CASSISGGLYGSPLHF. Together with reference TRBV19 and TRBJ1-6, the CDR3 gives the full variable domain: DGGITQSPKYLFRKEGQNVTLSCEQNLNHDAMYWYRQDPGQGLRLIYYSQIVNDFQKGDIAEGYSVSREKKESFPLTVTSAQKNPTAFYLCASSISGGLYGSPLHFGNGTRLTVT.

There are a few counts of this clonotype. This sequence joins TRBV4-2 and TRBJ2-5; 9 positions match TRBD2. This CDR3 spans 18 amino acids. CDR1 and CDR2 from the germline V gene are LGHNA and YNFKEQ. V dropped 1 base and J dropped 5; count of bases not matched to a gene: 14. The CDR3 bases are TGTGCCAGCAGCCAAGTGGGCAGGGGGGGACTAGCAGAGGAGACCCAGTACTTC. Translating gives CASSQVGRGGLAEETQYF.

This clonotype was observed a few times. The CDR3 reads CASRGTNTEAFF. In nucleotides, the CDR3 is TGTGCCAGTAGAGGGACGAACACTGAAGCTTTCTTT. V and J are TRBV19 and TRBJ1-1; TRBD1 might be the D (5 bases). Trimming pared 6 bases from V and 1 base from J, leaving 6 bases between. Germline values: CDR1 LNHDA, CDR2 SQIVND (reference sequence). This CDR3 is built from 12 residues.

This clonotype was counted between two and nine times. V gene TRBV5-6 combines with J gene TRBJ1-5; D remains ambiguous. Germline V gives CDR1 SGHDT, CDR2 YYEEEE. The CDR3 loop spans 14 amino acids. Trimming shortened V by 4 bases and J by 2 bases, and 10 bases separated the two germline ends. CDR3 bases: TGTGCCAGCAGCCAGATGAGTGGCAATCAGCCCCAGCATTTT. Its translation is CASSQMSGNQPQHF.

The genes are TRBV6-2 or TRBV6-3 and TRBJ2-2, with D possibly called TRBD1 or TRBD2 (5 bases each). The CDR3 covers 18 residues. V gave up 6 bases and J gave up 3 bases, with 23 bases separating them. The germline V gene has CDR1 MNHEY and CDR2 SVGEGT. The chain's CDR3 is CASRDPGRRVGDTGELFF. CDR3 nucleotide sequence: TGTGCCAGCAGAGACCCGGGACGCAGAGTTGGGGACACCGGGGAGCTGTTTTTT.

The chain couples TRBV6-1 to TRBJ1-5; 7 bases are shared with TRBD1. Germline V gives CDR1 MNHNS, CDR2 SASEGT. V lost 6 bases to trimming and J lost 5 bases; unmatched junction nucleotides: 13. This CDR3 is built from 16 residues. CDR3 sequence: CASSDPNRGGDQPQHF. For the CDR3, the DNA is TGTGCCAGCAGCGACCCTAACAGGGGAGGGGATCAGCCCCAGCATTTT.

The gene calls are TRBV15 and TRBJ1-1, with D unclear. V lost 7 bases and J lost 1, with 7 bases in between. CDR3 size: 12 residues. Germline V gives CDR1 LNHNV, CDR2 YYDKDF (reference sequence). CDR3 in DNA: TGTGCCACCAACCGGGGGAACACTGAAGCTTTCTTT. The encoded protein is CATNRGNTEAFF.

This clonotype was seen more than once but under ten times. This chain links TRBV3-1 with TRBJ1-1; no reliable D call. CDR3 length: 14 amino acids. V was cut by 1 base and J by 1 base, with 7 bases left in between. The germline V gene has CDR1 LGHDT and CDR2 YNNKEL (reference sequence). CDR3 protein: CASSQGARNTEAFF. Written as DNA, the CDR3 is TGTGCCAGCAGCCAAGGGGCCAGGAACACTGAAGCTTTCTTT. Variable domain in full (rest from reference TRBV3-1 and TRBJ1-1): DTAVSQTPKYLVTQMGNDKSIKCEQNLGHDTMYWYKQDSKKFLKIMFSYNNKELIINETVPNRFSPKSPDKAHLNLHINSLELGDSAVYFCASSQGARNTEAFFGQGTRLTVV.

Concerning this clonotype: A much larger clone lies a single base off, so this may be a read error. The V call is TRBV7-9, the J call TRBJ2-5; D might be TRBD2 (6 bases). Germline lookup yields CDR1 SEHNR and CDR2 FQNEAQ (reference sequence). The length of the CDR3 is 14 residues. Between the trimmed V and J ends, which lost 5 bases and 11 bases, there was a span of 21 bases. This CDR3 is CASSPWSGEKIQYF. The DNA for the CDR3 is TGTGCCAGCAGCCCCTGGTCGGGAGAAAAAATTCAGTACTTC.

Ten or more counts support this clonotype. The chain uses TRBV28 and TRBJ2-6; D uncertain. From germline, CDR1 is MDHEN and CDR2 SYDVKM. The CDR3 has 15 residues. The V and J ends lost 3 bases and 0 bases respectively, with 6 bases between them. Here the CDR3 DNA reads TGTGCCAGCAGTTTGTGGTACTCTGGGGCCAACGTCCTGACTTTC. It yields the protein CASSLWYSGANVLTF.